This passage covers 7 T cell receptor beta chains from one sample sequenced in a study of T-cell reconstitution after alpha-beta-depleted transplantation in children. Preparation of the TCRbeta library used unique molecular identifiers. TCRdb independently ran MiXCR on the PCR reads; one entry per CDR3 protein. The sample lists about 610,000 distinct CDR3 sequences, roughly a tenth seen once, with less than 5% in the top ten. Specimen: PBMCs from the stem cell graft donor, collected from the stem cell graft. All receptors derive from a human donor who donated a stem cell graft to a child with acute myeloid leukemia.

The rearrangement links TRBV15 to TRBJ2-1; TRBD2 agrees at 14 bases. The V segment lost 5 bases and the J segment 4 bases; nucleotides outside the gene matches: 19. Germline V lookup: CDR1 LNHNV, CDR2 YYDKDF (reference sequence). This CDR3 is 21 amino acids long. CDR3 sequence reads: CATSGRTFSGTSGRWYNEQFF. DNA of the CDR3: TGTGCCACCAGCGGAAGGACTTTTTCCGGGACTAGCGGGAGATGGTACAATGAGCAGTTCTTC.

This rearrangement joins TRBV20-1 to TRBJ2-3; weak D call: TRBD1 (6 bases). Deletions cut 1 base from V and 5 bases from J, with 13 bases between. The CDR3 is 14 amino acids. Germline values: CDR1 DFQATT, CDR2 SNEGSKA (reference sequence). The CDR3 sequence: CSARVWTVKDTQYF. DNA of the CDR3: TGCAGTGCTAGAGTGTGGACAGTCAAAGATACGCAGTATTTT.

The V call is TRBV20-1, the J call TRBJ2-2; no clear D gene. Germline V lookup: CDR1 DFQATT, CDR2 SNEGSKA (reference sequence). The CDR3 is 17 residues long. Deletions cut 2 bases from V and 4 bases from J, with 20 bases between. CDR3: CSARPILADIITGELFF. CDR3 bases: TGCAGTGCTAGACCTATATTGGCGGATATCATCACCGGGGAGCTGTTTTTT.

In this sample, this clonotype turned up many times. This chain uses TRBV6-5 with TRBJ2-5, with TRBD2 matching 8 bases. CDR1 is MNHEY, CDR2 SVGAGI, per germline. This CDR3 has 15 residues. The V gene end was trimmed by 7 bases and the J gene end by 3 bases; junction bases not matched to a gene: 10. In DNA form, the CDR3 reads TGTGCCAGCACCACTCGCACTAGCGGTGAAGAGACCCAGTACTTC. Encoded protein: CASTTRTSGEETQYF.

Many counts were recorded for this clonotype. The chain is built from TRBV6-5 and TRBJ2-1, with 8 bases lining up with TRBD1. Germline CDR1 MNHEY, CDR2 SVGAGI. There are 15 residues in the CDR3. Germline trimming cut 4 bases from V and 3 bases from J; bases unmatched to any gene: 5. As DNA, the CDR3 is TGTGCCAGCAGTTCCCCCGACAGGGGCTACAATGAGCAGTTCTTC. Translated, it gives CASSSPDRGYNEQFF.

The chain employs TRBV6-1 and TRBJ1-5; tentatively, D is TRBD1 (5 bases). This CDR3 contains 15 residues. Trimming took 2 bases from V and 4 from J, leaving 12 bases between them. Germline CDR1 is MNHNS and CDR2 is SASEGT. CDR3 DNA sequence: TGTGCCAGCAGTGAAACGGCAGGGAGAAATCAGCCCCAGCATTTT. This sequence encodes CASSETAGRNQPQHF.

This clonotype was counted only a few times. The rearrangement uses TRBV20-1 and TRBJ1-4; unclear D gene. The CDR3 contains 15 residues. The V gene's germline CDR1 is DFQATT and CDR2 SNEGSKA (reference sequence). The germline V and J ends were trimmed by 0 bases and 4 bases, with 12 bases remaining between them. The CDR3 region is CSARDPGVFNEKLFF. As DNA, the CDR3 is TGCAGTGCTAGAGACCCGGGAGTGTTTAATGAAAAACTGTTTTTT.